A single sample is the source of the 31 T cell receptor beta chains below, sequenced in a study of OX40 agonist ivuxolimab in advanced cancers. Library generation was performed with the immunoSEQ multiplex PCR assay. TCRdb carries this immuneACCESS record with in-frame sequences only. Its versions omit some clonotypes, under half of them owing to an unresolved V gene in the studies checked, with the rest unexplained. The sample table lists 90,000 to 130,000 clones, approximately 90% of them with a count of one. The top ten constitute under 0.85% of the sample. Sequencing used CD4+ or CD8+ T cells sorted from blood, obtained in a trial of the OX40 agonist ivuxolimab. These receptors came from an adult with an advanced solid tumor such as melanoma, head and neck, liver or kidney cancer.

The gene calls are TRBV2 and TRBJ1-3; TRBD1 agrees at 9 bases. The junction had 1 base not matched to a gene; V was cut back by 8 bases and J by 2 bases. Germline CDR1 is SNHLY and CDR2 is FYNNEI. This CDR3 has 13 amino acids. The CDR3 nucleotides read TGTGCCAGCCGGGACAGGGCTGGAAACACCATATATTTT. This codes for CASRDRAGNTIYF.

The rearrangement links TRBV2 to TRBJ1-4; the match to TRBD1 covers 10 bases. This CDR3 has 14 residues. With 6 bases clipped from V and 8 bases from J, the junction kept 6 bases outside the gene matches. Germline V gene sequence: CDR1 SNHLY, CDR2 FYNNEI. In DNA form, the CDR3 reads TGTGCCAGCAGGGACAGGGGGGTTGGGGAAAAACTGTTTTTT. Translation gives CASRDRGVGEKLFF.

The genes are TRBV9 and TRBJ1-3; TRBD1 might be the D (6 bases). The CDR3 length is 14 residues. Per germline, CDR1 SGDLS and CDR2 YYNGEE. V lost 0 bases, J lost 2 bases, and 6 bases lay in between. The CDR3 reads CASSVEGAGNTIYF. The CDR3 nucleotides read TGTGCCAGCAGCGTAGAGGGGGCTGGAAACACCATATATTTT.

This chain connects TRBV5-1 to TRBJ1-3; D possibly corresponds to TRBD1 (6 bases). Germline V gene data show CDR1 as SGHRS and CDR2 as YFSETQ. Trimming shortened V by 7 bases and J by 3 bases, and 11 bases separated the two germline ends. The CDR3 has 13 amino acids. The CDR3 loop is CASGRQDGNTIYF. Here the CDR3 DNA reads TGCGCCAGCGGGAGACAGGATGGAAACACCATATATTTT.

The V gene is TRBV2, the J gene TRBJ1-5, with D hard to call. There are 13 residues in the CDR3. Between the trimmed V and J ends, which lost 4 bases and 3 bases, there was a span of 7 bases. Germline assignment: CDR1 SNHLY and CDR2 FYNNEI. The CDR3 loop is CASSVTLNQPQHF. CDR3 bases: TGTGCCAGCAGTGTAACCCTCAATCAGCCCCAGCATTTT.

CDR3 sequence reads: CASSLEKEGALPETDTQYF. Written as DNA, the CDR3 is TGTGCCAGCAGCTTAGAGAAGGAGGGGGCCTTACCCGAGACAGATACGCAGTATTTT. V gene TRBV7-9 combines with J gene TRBJ2-3; a weak D match, TRBD1 (7 bases). Trimming stripped 1 base from V and 3 bases from J, with 23 bases between. The CDR3 contains 19 residues. In germline, CDR1 is SEHNR, CDR2 FQNEAQ (reference sequence). The full variable domain, its missing parts supplied by reference TRBV7-9 and TRBJ2-3, is DTGVSQNPRHKITKRGQNVTFRCDPISEHNRLYWYRQTLGQGPEFLTYFQNEAQLEKSRLLSDRFSAERPKGSFSTLEIQRTEQGDSAMYLCASSLEKEGALPETDTQYFGPGTRLTVL.

The chain joins TRBV11-1 to TRBJ2-2, with D possibly TRBD2 on 7 matching bases. Trimming took 5 bases from V and 4 from J, leaving 17 bases between them. CDR1 and CDR2 from the germline V gene are SGHAT and FQDESV (reference sequence). The CDR3 loop spans 16 amino acids. CDR3 residues: CASSAPRGAGTGELFF. DNA of the CDR3: TGTGCCAGCAGCGCCCCTCGGGGGGCGGGCACCGGGGAGCTGTTTTTT.

The J gene is TRBJ2-1, the V gene TRBV5-6; a possible D gene is TRBD2 (6 bases). The CDR3 covers 15 residues. V lost 3 bases and J 7 bases, leaving 17 bases between the germline ends. The germline V gene has CDR1 SGHDT and CDR2 YYEEEE. CDR3 bases: TGTGCCAGCAGCTCAACTAGCCGAATAGGGAATGAGCAGTTCTTC. As protein: CASSSTSRIGNEQFF.

V is TRBV5-8 and J is TRBJ2-5; D ambiguous. Deletions cut 1 base from V and 2 bases from J, with 9 bases between. Germline V gene data show CDR1 as SGHTS and CDR2 as YDEGEE. CDR3 length: 14 amino acids. The CDR3 loop is CASSLWSVQETQYF. The DNA of the CDR3 is TGTGCCAGCAGCTTGTGGTCGGTACAAGAGACCCAGTACTTC.

Only one count was recorded for this clone. The chain recombines TRBV7-9 with TRBJ2-6; 11 positions match TRBD1. This CDR3 is built from 17 residues. With V trimmed by 5 bases and J by 0 bases, 3 bases remained unmatched. CDR1 and CDR2 (germline): SEHNR, FQNEAQ (reference sequence). In nucleotides, the CDR3 is TGTGCCAGCAGCGCGGGACAGGGGGACTCTGGGGCCAACGTCCTGACTTTC. Translated, it gives CASSAGQGDSGANVLTF. Full variable domain (rest looked up from reference TRBV7-9 and TRBJ2-6): DTGVSQNPRHKITKRGQNVTFRCDPISEHNRLYWYRQTLGQGPEFLTYFQNEAQLEKSRLLSDRFSAERPKGSFSTLEIQRTEQGDSAMYLCASSAGQGDSGANVLTFGAGSRLTVL.

Concerning this clone: The junction does not match germline at one end; this may be a read error. V usage is TRBV7-7 and J usage is TRBJ2-1; 14 nucleotides agree with TRBD2. This CDR3 is 17 amino acids long. The germline CDR1 and CDR2 sequences are SSHAT and FNYEAQ (reference sequence). CDR3 residues: CASSPRLAGGPGSEQFF. The CDR3 nucleotides read TGTGCTAGCAGCCCCCGACTAGCGGGGGGGCCCGGGAGTGAGCAGTTCTTC. Complete variable domain (other parts from reference TRBV7-7 and TRBJ2-1): GAGVSQSPRYKVTKRGQDVTLRCDPISSHATLYWYQQALGQGPEFLTYFNYEAQPDKSGLPSDRFSAERPEGSISTLTIQRTEQRDSAMYRCASSPRLAGGPGSEQFFGPGTRLTVL.

This clone was recorded once. CDR3 amino acids: CASSQLSRGLEQFF. The CDR3, as DNA: TGTGCCAGTAGTCAATTATCCAGGGGGCTTGAGCAGTTCTTC. The chain combines TRBV19 with TRBJ2-1; 8 bases map to TRBD1. Trimming took 5 bases from V and 9 from J; bases not matched to a gene: 9. Germline lookup yields CDR1 LNHDA and CDR2 SQIVND (reference sequence). The CDR3 loop spans 14 amino acids.

CDR3 protein: CAWSLGAVGEKLFF. In DNA form, the CDR3 reads TGTGCCTGGAGTCTTGGGGCAGTAGGAGAAAAACTGTTTTTT. This rearrangement joins TRBV30 to TRBJ1-4, with a weak D call TRBD1 (5 bases). Trimming pared 2 bases from V and 8 bases from J, leaving 15 bases between. CDR1 is GTSNPN and CDR2 is SVGIG in the germline V gene (reference sequence). This CDR3 spans 14 amino acids.

V gene TRBV6-1 combines with J gene TRBJ1-1; tentative D call: TRBD1 (6 bases). Germline loops: CDR1 MNHNS, CDR2 SASEGT. V lost 5 bases and J 4 bases, leaving 11 bases between the germline ends. The CDR3 sequence is 13 residues long. CDR3 sequence: CASSLRGLTEAFF. CDR3 in DNA: TGTGCCAGCAGTCTCAGGGGTCTCACTGAAGCTTTCTTT.

V and J are TRBV2 and TRBJ2-5; maybe TRBD2 (5 bases). V was trimmed by 1 base and J by 4 bases, leaving 16 bases between them. The CDR3 spans 16 residues. Germline V gene data show CDR1 as SNHLY and CDR2 as FYNNEI. The DNA for the CDR3 is TGTGCCAGCAGTGAAGGAGGTACGGGAAAAACAGAGACCCAGTACTTC. Its translation is CASSEGGTGKTETQYF.

The chain combines TRBV7-2 with TRBJ1-2, with TRBD1 as a possible D gene (5 bases). V lost 5 bases and J 0 bases, leaving 10 bases between the germline ends. Looked up from germline, CDR1 is SGHTA and CDR2 is FQGNSA. The CDR3 runs to 14 residues. Here the CDR3 reads CASSLLTANYGYTF. The CDR3 region has the DNA TGTGCCAGCAGCCTACTGACAGCTAACTATGGCTACACCTTC.

The chain uses TRBV6-4 and TRBJ2-1; the D is unclear. Per the germline V gene, CDR1 is MRHNA and CDR2 is SNTAGT. The CDR3 length is 14 residues. Trimming pared 4 bases from V and 9 bases from J, leaving 16 bases between. CDR3 sequence: CASSVSGPAAEQFF. In DNA, the CDR3 is TGTGCCAGCAGTGTCTCCGGGCCCGCGGCTGAGCAGTTCTTC.

The V gene is TRBV7-2, the J gene TRBJ1-3; no clear D gene. The ends were cut back, 6 bases at V and 0 bases at J, with 6 bases in the middle. This CDR3 is built from 13 residues. Germline loops: CDR1 SGHTA, CDR2 FQGNSA. For the CDR3, the DNA is TGTGCCAGCAGGCGCGACTCTGGAAACACCATATATTTT. Its protein is CASRRDSGNTIYF. The full variable domain, completed using reference TRBV7-2 and TRBJ1-3, is GAGVSQSPSNKVTEKGKDVELRCDPISGHTALYWYRQSLGQGLEFLIYFQGNSAPDKSGLPSDRFSAERTGGSVSTLTIQRTQQEDSAVYLCASRRDSGNTIYFGEGSWLTVV.

The CDR3 here is CASGGQGGGNTEAFF. DNA for the CDR3: TGCGCCAGCGGGGGACAGGGTGGCGGGAACACTGAAGCTTTCTTT. V is TRBV5-1 and J is TRBJ1-1, with 9 bases lining up with TRBD1. Trimming removed 7 bases from V and 1 base from J; junction bases left unmatched: 8. Germline assignment: CDR1 SGHRS and CDR2 YFSETQ. The CDR3 contains 15 residues.

The chain carries TRBV14 and TRBJ2-1; no definite D call. The V gene's germline CDR1 is SGHDN and CDR2 FVKESK. V was shortened by 0 bases and J by 7 bases, with 7 bases between the two germline ends. The CDR3 covers 13 residues. CDR3 amino acids: CASSQDILNEQFF. The DNA for the CDR3 is TGTGCCAGCAGCCAAGATATTTTGAATGAGCAGTTCTTC.

The rearrangement links TRBV5-4 to TRBJ2-5; 8 positions match TRBD1. The CDR3 runs 14 residues. Germline CDR1 SGHNT, CDR2 YYREEE (reference sequence). V shed 4 bases, J shed 5 bases, and the junction held 7 bases outside the gene matches. The CDR3 bases are TGTGCCAGCAGCCCACAGGGGGACGTGGAGACCCAGTACTTC. It encodes CASSPQGDVETQYF.

The sample holds one count of this clone. The rearrangement uses TRBV6-7 and TRBJ2-1; 9 bases align to TRBD1. TRBV6-7 is annotated as an ORF whose role is uncertain. The length of the CDR3 is 16 residues. The V gene end was trimmed by 0 bases and the J gene end by 5 bases; junction bases not matched to a gene: 5. The CDR3 region has the DNA TGTGCCAGCAGTTACTCGAAGGGACAGGGAAACAATGAGCAGTTCTTC. It encodes CASSYSKGQGNNEQFF.

CDR3 protein: CASSHSIGVQNNEQYF. The CDR3 DNA reads as TGCGCCAGCAGCCACTCGATAGGAGTACAGAACAACGAGCAGTACTTC. This rearrangement joins TRBV5-1 to TRBJ2-7; D gene unclear. From germline, CDR1 is SGHRS and CDR2 YFSETQ. The CDR3 contains 16 residues. Trimming removed 4 bases at V and 5 bases at J, with 22 bases between.

This chain joins TRBV5-6 and TRBJ2-1; 7 nucleotides line up with TRBD2. The junction had 8 bases not matched to a gene; V was cut back by 2 bases and J by 6 bases. Germline loops: CDR1 SGHDT, CDR2 YYEEEE. The CDR3 consists of 15 residues. In DNA form, the CDR3 reads TGTGCCAGCAGCTTCCCCGGGATAGCGGGCAATGAGCAGTTCTTC. Its translation is CASSFPGIAGNEQFF.

The chain uses TRBV7-6 and TRBJ1-2, with D perhaps matching TRBD1 (6 bases). Trimming stripped 1 base from V and 8 bases from J, with 11 bases between. CDR1 and CDR2 (germline): SGHVS, FNYEAQ. The CDR3 consists of 13 residues. CDR3 amino acids: CASSLGGPGGYTF. The CDR3 DNA is TGTGCCAGCAGCTTAGGGGGGCCCGGAGGCTACACCTTC. The whole variable domain, remainder taken from reference TRBV7-6 and TRBJ1-2, is GAGVSQSPRYKVTKRGQDVALRCDPISGHVSLYWYRQALGQGPEFLTYFNYEAQQDKSGLPNDRFSAERPEGSISTLTIQRTEQRDSAMYRCASSLGGPGGYTFGSGTRLTVV.

This chain links TRBV20-1 with TRBJ2-1; 8 positions agree with TRBD1. J was trimmed by 7 bases and V by 6 bases; bases with no gene match: 2. CDR1 DFQATT and CDR2 SNEGSKA come from the germline V gene (reference sequence). CDR3 length: 11 amino acids. The CDR3 sequence is CSARQGNEQFF. In nucleotides, the CDR3 is TGCAGTGCAAGACAGGGGAATGAGCAGTTCTTC.

This clone was counted once. The chain links TRBV18 to TRBJ2-6, with D possibly being TRBD1 (6 bases). The CDR3 is 18 residues long. CDR1 is KGHSH and CDR2 is LQKENI in the germline V gene. V lost 3 bases to trimming and J lost 0 bases, with 15 bases between them. CDR3 bases: TGTGCCAGCTCACCTCAGACAGGCTTGGGCTCTGGGGCCAACGTCCTGACTTTC. Its protein is CASSPQTGLGSGANVLTF.

Details on this clone: At the DNA level, this CDR3 is encoded by other sequences in the same sample as well. This chain links TRBV9 with TRBJ2-7; 9 positions agree with TRBD1. After removal of 0 bases from V and 6 bases from J, the junction contained 4 bases not matched to a gene. The CDR3 sequence is 14 residues long. Germline assignment: CDR1 SGDLS and CDR2 YYNGEE. The CDR3 protein is CASSVVGQGGEQYF. The CDR3, as DNA: TGTGCCAGCAGCGTAGTGGGACAGGGAGGCGAGCAGTACTTC.

This clone has only one observation. This rearrangement joins TRBV6-1 to TRBJ2-7; tentatively, D is TRBD1 or TRBD2 (6 bases each). V gave up 8 bases and J gave up 6 bases, with 20 bases separating them. From germline, CDR1 is MNHNS and CDR2 SASEGT. The length of the CDR3 is 14 residues. CDR3 nucleotide sequence: TGTGCCAGCGGGGGGCCGGGGAGAATGCGCGAGCAGTACTTC. It encodes CASGGPGRMREQYF.

The rearrangement joins TRBV11-3 to TRBJ2-1, with D perhaps TRBD1 (6 bases). Trimming removed 0 bases at V and 4 bases at J, with 10 bases between. This CDR3 comprises 15 residues. Per germline, CDR1 SGHNT and CDR2 YENEEA. CDR3 coding DNA: TGTGCCAGCAGCTTAGATCCGGGACAATACAATGAGCAGTTCTTC. Amino acid sequence: CASSLDPGQYNEQFF.

The CDR3 sequence is CASSFPGTSSTDTQYF. The CDR3 DNA follows: TGTGCCAGCAGTTTCCCCGGGACATCTAGCACAGATACGCAGTATTTT. The rearrangement uses TRBV6-6 and TRBJ2-3, with a weak D call TRBD1 (6 bases). The CDR3 has 16 residues. Germline V gives CDR1 MNHNY, CDR2 SVGAGI (reference sequence). Trimming pared 4 bases from V and 0 bases from J, leaving 14 bases between.